This T cell receptor beta chain was captured in a study of blood T cell repertoires in COVID-19. Study-wide background: Collection of acute and convalescent COVID-19 samples took place in the United States, Italy and Spain.

The protocol was immunoSEQ multiplex PCR, while the TCRdb copy is restricted to in-frame clones and leaves out a portion. In the table there are approximately 300,000 clones, 85% of which are singletons. This CDR3 is 14 amino acids long. Germline V gene lookup returns CDR1 SGHNT and CDR2 YYREEE (reference sequence). After removal of 7 bases from V and 2 bases from J, the junction contained 7 bases not matched to a gene. This TCR derives from a woman aged 50 to 60 with active or convalescent COVID-19. The V call is TRBV5-4, the J call TRBJ2-7, with TRBD1 matching 9 bases. Sequencing was carried out using peripheral blood. For the CDR3, the DNA is TGTGCCAGCTCCTTACAGGGGGCGGCCTACGAGCAGTACTTC. As protein: CASSLQGAAYEQYF.